These 6 T cell receptor beta chains were all obtained from the same sample, sequenced in a study of cytomegalovirus exposure and HLA in healthy donors. Vbeta (60) and Jbeta (13) primers were used in the PCR. Using immunoSEQ multiplex PCR, the repertoire was profiled, and TCRdb retains in-frame clones only, with some absent. The sample lists about 140,000 clones, 80% occurring once. The sample was PBMCs. The receptor set was obtained from a male donor in good health and CMV-seronegative.

The V call is TRBV5-4, the J call TRBJ1-3; 7 bases line up with TRBD1. Germline V lookup: CDR1 SGHNT, CDR2 YYREEE (reference sequence). Germline trimming cut 2 bases from V and 0 bases from J; bases unmatched to any gene: 17. This CDR3 spans 20 amino acids. CDR3 nucleotides: TGTGCCAGCAGCTTTAAGTTAGGGGGCGGAAGTCCAGGCTCTGGAAACACCATATATTTT. Translating it yields CASSFKLGGGSPGSGNTIYF.

V and J are TRBV9 and TRBJ1-1, with 7 bases aligning to TRBD1. This CDR3 region has 14 residues. From germline, CDR1 is SGDLS and CDR2 YYNGEE. V lost 3 bases and J lost 6; bases outside the gene matches: 8. CDR3 region: CASSAEQGYPEAFF. The DNA for the CDR3 is TGTGCCAGCAGCGCCGAACAGGGGTACCCTGAAGCTTTCTTT.

This clone was seen only once. The chain recombines TRBV28 with TRBJ1-3; D gene uncertain. The V and J ends lost 2 bases and 0 bases respectively, with 5 bases between them. The CDR3 loop spans 14 amino acids. CDR1 is MDHEN, CDR2 SYDVKM, per germline. CDR3: CASSLASSGNTIYF. The CDR3 nucleotides are TGTGCCAGCAGTTTAGCCAGCTCTGGAAACACCATATATTTT. Using reference TRBV28 and TRBJ1-3 for the parts outside the CDR3, the full variable domain is DVKVTQSSRYLVKRTGEKVFLECVQDMDHENMFWYRQDPGLGLRLIYFSYDVKMKEKGDIPEGYSVSREKKERFSLILESASTNQTSMYLCASSLASSGNTIYFGEGSWLTVV.

The rearrangement uses TRBV19 and TRBJ2-7; TRBD2 aligns across 9 bases. J was trimmed by 5 bases and V by 6 bases; bases with no gene match: 5. The germline gives CDR1 LNHDA, CDR2 SQIVND (reference sequence). The CDR3 runs 13 residues. In nucleotides, the CDR3 is TGTGCCAGTAGCGAGCGGGGGGCGGACGAGCAGTACTTC. Encoded protein: CASSERGADEQYF.

CDR3 protein: CASSTSTDTQYF. CDR3 bases: TGCGCCAGCTCGACTAGCACAGATACGCAGTATTTT. The chain combines TRBV5-1 with TRBJ2-3, with no clear D. V lost 7 bases and J lost 0, with 6 bases in between. The CDR3 has 12 residues. The germline V gene encodes CDR1 SGHRS and CDR2 YFSETQ.

The chain couples TRBV19 to TRBJ2-3; 7 bases are a match to TRBD1. The V segment lost 8 bases and the J segment 2 bases; nucleotides outside the gene matches: 7. Germline V CDR1 and CDR2: LNHDA, SQIVND (reference sequence). This CDR3 region has 14 residues. The CDR3 DNA sequence: TGTGCCAGTCGGGAAGACAGGGACACAGATACGCAGTATTTT. Its translation: CASREDRDTDTQYF.